The clone carrying this T cell receptor (beta chain) was found a few times. Its antigen is unidentified. Measured with immunoSEQ multiplex PCR; TCRdb has only the in-frame clones, and not every one. The sample lists about 39,000 clones, about four fifths seen once, with about 22% in the top ten. This record comes from a study of radiotherapy plus CTLA-4 blockade in lung cancer. Whole-study context: Across the patients, objective responses occurred in more than 15%, and disease control in just over 30%.

The CDR3 spans 13 residues. Trimming cost V 6 bases and J 7 bases, with 12 bases left between them. CDR1 MDHEN and CDR2 SYDVKM come from the germline V gene. Study-wide results and limits: The best prediction of response reportedly came from early blood T cell clone dynamics, with interferon-beta. Tumor-origin TCR clones grew in blood after radiotherapy plus ipilimumab.

The chain joins TRBV28 to TRBJ1-4; D unclear. The TCR was taken from a human donor with non-small cell lung cancer that progressed on radiotherapy plus ipilimumab. The sample was peripheral blood, taken from a patient treated with radiotherapy plus ipilimumab. The DNA for the CDR3 is TGTGCCAGCAGCCGAGGGTCCCCTGAAAAACTGTTTTTT. This translates into CASSRGSPEKLFF. The variable domain in full, with the rest retrieved from reference TRBV28 and TRBJ1-4, is DVKVTQSSRYLVKRTGEKVFLECVQDMDHENMFWYRQDPGLGLRLIYFSYDVKMKEKGDIPEGYSVSREKKERFSLILESASTNQTSMYLCASSRGSPEKLFFGSGTQLSVL.